This T cell receptor (delta chain) was captured in a study of gamma-delta chains in newborns, infants, children. Across the whole study: Microbial exposure reportedly drives polyclonal innate γδ T cell expansion after birth.

TCRdb re-called clones from the reads using CATT. The sample has 6,400 or so delta-chain clones; 0.6% to 0.8% are singletons. In the case of this clone: This DNA translates differently at residue 10 from the TCRdb protein, which is that of a much larger clone; a read error is likely, and the protein shown is the DNA's own translation.

In germline, CDR1 is GEAIGNYY, CDR2 EKD. The CDR3 contains 18 residues. With V trimmed by 3 bases and J by 1 base, 8 bases remained unmatched. The V and J genes are TRDV2 and TRDJ2, with 12 nucleotides matching TRDD3. The receptor comes from a child who was a newborn, infant or young child, either healthy, febrile or measles-vaccinated (not recorded which). Specimen: blood. CDR3 residues: CACDALGDTLGLTAQLFF. CDR3 nucleotides: TGTGCCTGTGACGCTCTGGGGGATACGTTGGGTTTGACAGCACAACTCTTCTTT.